The following is a T cell receptor beta chain sequence with its context. The antigen remains undetermined. Documented treatment: roughly ten-day PBMC culture with coronavirus spike peptide pools or control peptides (ViraFEST assay). This sample was included in a study of vaccination and CD4 T cells after COVID-19. Study conclusions and caveats: Early timepoints after natural infection were not analyzed in these convalescent patients.

The germline V gene has CDR1 SEHNR and CDR2 FQNEAQ (reference sequence). The CDR3 totals 15 residues. V dropped 2 bases and J dropped 5 bases, with 12 bases sitting between them. Cultured CD4+ T cell DNA underwent sequencing with the Oncomine TCR Beta short-read assay. The template was genomic DNA from cultured CD4+ T cells. TCRdb fed the PCR reads into MiXCR, producing one record per CDR3 protein. Found here are about 14,000 distinct CDR3 sequences, about three fifths of them singletons; the top ten hold roughly 6.2%. This clonotype was sampled from a human donor who had recovered from COVID-19. Sequenced: CD4+ T cells from blood, cultured in vitro. The chain employs TRBV7-9 and TRBJ2-2; maybe TRBD1 (6 bases). The CDR3 nucleotides are TGTGCCAGCAGCTTACAGCCAGGGGTGACCGGGGAGCTGTTTTTT. Translated, it gives CASSLQPGVTGELFF.